A selection of T cell receptor beta chains follows, all from one sample in a study of shared clonotypes between healthy human individuals. Libraries were prepared by immunoSEQ multiplex PCR; TCRdb keeps only in-frame clonotypes and omits some of them. The repertoire holds about 610,000 clones, 95% to 97% seen once, with 0.095% to 0.13% in the top ten. What was sequenced was naive CD8+ T cells sorted from blood. Receptor source: a woman aged 30 to 39 in good health. Both conserved end residues are part of each CDR3. Each record gives: clone size, J gene, D gene, V gene, CDR3 DNA, CDR3 protein. A D gene is named only where the DNA matches it firmly. Expanded clones get a size class; other rows say once, few or many, or leave the size out.

- TRBJ1-1 TRBD1 TRBV4-2 TGTGCCAGCAGCCAAGATCGGGGCAGGGGGGCTGAAGCTTTCTTT CASSQDRGRGAEAFF
- TRBJ2-1 TRBD2 TRBV15 TGTGCCACCACCGAGGGAGCGGGGTCCTACAATGAGCAGTTCTTC CATTEGAGSYNEQFF
once TRBJ2-7 TRBD1 TRBV9 TGTGCCAGCAGCCCCGGGACAGGGGGGGAGCAGTACTTC CASSPGTGGEQYF
- TRBJ2-1 - TRBV7-2 TGTGCCAGCAGCTTACTAGCCTACAATGAGCAGTTCTTC CASSLLAYNEQFF
- TRBJ2-5 TRBD2 TRBV7-9 TGTGCCAGCAGCCCTGGCGGGGAGGGTTCGGATTGGGAGACCCAGTACTTC CASSPGGEGSDWETQYF
- TRBJ2-2 TRBD2 TRBV28 TGTGCCAGCAGTCATAAAGTGCGGAGATGGACTAGCGGGTGGAACACCGGGGAGCTGTTTTTT CASSHKVRRWTSGWNTGELFF
- TRBJ2-7 TRBD2 TRBV11-2 TGTGCCAGCAGCTTAGTTCTAGCGGGGGGAATATACGAGCAGTACTTC CASSLVLAGGIYEQYF
- TRBJ2-3 TRBD2 TRBV28 TGTGCCAGCAGTTTCCGCGGGAGCCCCACAGATACGCAGTATTTT CASSFRGSPTDTQYF
- TRBJ2-7 - TRBV19 TGTGCCAGTAGTGGAAGGGACCTCCCCTACGAGCAGTACTTC CASSGRDLPYEQYF
- TRBJ2-7 - TRBV5-4 TGTGCCAGCAGCTCCGAATACGAGCAGTACTTC CASSSEYEQYF
- TRBJ2-2 - TRBV13 TGTGCCAGCAGCTTATTACAGCTCGCGAACACCGGGGAGCTGTTTTTT CASSLLQLANTGELFF
- TRBJ2-7 - TRBV6-6 TGTGCCAGCAGTTACGCTGACTCCTACGAGCAGTACTTC CASSYADSYEQYF
- TRBJ2-1 TRBD2 TRBV27 TGTGCCAGCAGTTTAGGGACTACCCTCCCCAATGAGCAGTTCTTC CASSLGTTLPNEQFF
- TRBJ2-3 TRBD2 TRBV27 TGTGCCAGCTCTAGCGGAGCGTGGGATACGCAGTATTTT CASSSGAWDTQYF
once TRBJ2-1 - TRBV4-1 TGCGCCAGCAGCCAAGATTGGGGGGTGCAGTTCTTC CASSQDWGVQFF
- TRBJ1-5 - TRBV19 TGTGCCAGTAGTACTCGGGACATATATAGCAATCAGCCCCAGCATTTT CASSTRDIYSNQPQHF
- TRBJ1-2 - TRBV5-1 TGCGCCAGCAGCTTGAGGCAGGGGCTTTACTATGGCTACACCTTC CASSLRQGLYYGYTF
- TRBJ2-7 - TRBV28 TGTGCCAGCGGGGAGCAGGGGGGTGATAGCATCTGCCACTTC CASGEQGGDSICHF
- TRBJ2-5 TRBD2 TRBV7-8 TGTGCCAGCAGCTTCCTAGCGGGAGTGGGAGAGACCCAGTACTTC CASSFLAGVGETQYF
- TRBJ1-5 - TRBV27 TGTGCCAGCAGCAGAACAGGATTTAGCAATCAGCCCCAGCATTTT CASSRTGFSNQPQHF
- TRBJ2-2 - TRBV6-5 TGTGCCAGCAGTCATATGGGGCAGTGGACCGGGGAGCTGTTTTTT CASSHMGQWTGELFF
- TRBJ2-1 TRBD2 TRBV23-1 TGCGCCAGCAGTCACCCCCTTAGCGGGAGGCACCAAAATGAGCAGTTCTTC CASSHPLSGRHQNEQFF
- TRBJ2-7 TRBD1 TRBV28 TGTGCCAGCAGTCTCCCCGACAGGGCCTACGAGCAGTACTTC CASSLPDRAYEQYF
- TRBJ2-7 TRBD2 TRBV28 TGTGCCAGCACGGCTAGCGGGAGACACGAGCAGTACTTC CASTASGRHEQYF
- TRBJ2-3 TRBD2 TRBV7-6 TGTGCCAGCAGCTTAGTTTCCAGCGGGAGGTCAGATACGCAGTATTTT CASSLVSSGRSDTQYF
few TRBJ1-5 - TRBV27 TGTGCCAGCAGTGTAGGGGGGAGCAATCAGCCCCAGCATTTT CASSVGGSNQPQHF
once TRBJ2-5 - TRBV7-6 TGTGCCAGCAGCCCTGAGCTCCTAGAGACCCAGTACTTC CASSPELLETQYF
- TRBJ2-1 - TRBV4-1 TGCGCCAGCAGCCAACGCAGGCTTTTGGATGAGCAGTTCTTC CASSQRRLLDEQFF
few TRBJ1-1 - TRBV10-1 TGCGCCAGCACCGATACAGTGAACACTGAAGCTTTCTTT CASTDTVNTEAFF